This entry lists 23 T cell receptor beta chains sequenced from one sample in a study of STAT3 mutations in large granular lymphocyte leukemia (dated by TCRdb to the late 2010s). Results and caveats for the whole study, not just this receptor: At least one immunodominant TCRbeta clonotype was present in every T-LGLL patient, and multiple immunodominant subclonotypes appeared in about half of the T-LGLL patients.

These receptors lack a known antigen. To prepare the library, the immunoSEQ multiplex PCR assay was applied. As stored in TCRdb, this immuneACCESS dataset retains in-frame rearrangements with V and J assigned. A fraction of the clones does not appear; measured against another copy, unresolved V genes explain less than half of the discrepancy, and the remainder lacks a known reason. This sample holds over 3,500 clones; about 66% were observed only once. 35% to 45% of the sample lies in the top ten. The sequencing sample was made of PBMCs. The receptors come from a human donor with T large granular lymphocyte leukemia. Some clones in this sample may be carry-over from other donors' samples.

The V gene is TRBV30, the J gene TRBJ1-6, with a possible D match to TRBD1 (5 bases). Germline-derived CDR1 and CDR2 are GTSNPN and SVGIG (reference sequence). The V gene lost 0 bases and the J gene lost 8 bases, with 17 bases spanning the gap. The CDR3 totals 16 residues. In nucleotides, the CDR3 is TGTGCCTGGAGTGTACTGTCAGGGTTGATAGATTCACCCCTCCACTTT. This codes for CAWSVLSGLIDSPLHF.

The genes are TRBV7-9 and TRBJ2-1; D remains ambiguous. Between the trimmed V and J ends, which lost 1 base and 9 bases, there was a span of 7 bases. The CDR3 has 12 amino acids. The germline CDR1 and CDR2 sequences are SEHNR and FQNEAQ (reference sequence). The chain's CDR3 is CASSLEGIEQFF. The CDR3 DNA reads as TGTGCCAGCAGCTTAGAGGGTATTGAGCAGTTCTTC. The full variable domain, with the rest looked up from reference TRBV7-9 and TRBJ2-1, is DTGVSQNPRHKITKRGQNVTFRCDPISEHNRLYWYRQTLGQGPEFLTYFQNEAQLEKSRLLSDRFSAERPKGSFSTLEIQRTEQGDSAMYLCASSLEGIEQFFGPGTRLTVL.

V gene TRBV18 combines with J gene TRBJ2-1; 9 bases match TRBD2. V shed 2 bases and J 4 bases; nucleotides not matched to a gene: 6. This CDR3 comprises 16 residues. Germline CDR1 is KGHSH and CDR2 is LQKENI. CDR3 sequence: CASSPGGGAGYNEQFF. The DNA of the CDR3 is TGTGCCAGCTCACCAGGCGGGGGGGCAGGGTACAATGAGCAGTTCTTC.

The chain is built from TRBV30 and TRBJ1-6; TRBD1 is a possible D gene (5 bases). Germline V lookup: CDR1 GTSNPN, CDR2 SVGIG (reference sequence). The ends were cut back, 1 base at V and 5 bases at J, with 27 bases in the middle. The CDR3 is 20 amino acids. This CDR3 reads CAWSAFGGDFLQNDNSPLHF. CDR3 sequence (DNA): TGTGCCTGGAGTGCCTTTGGGGGAGACTTCCTCCAGAACGATAATTCACCCCTCCACTTT.

The CDR3 sequence: CASSLGPGRTETSYEQYF. The CDR3 coding sequence is TGTGCCAGCAGCTTAGGCCCGGGTAGGACAGAAACTTCCTACGAGCAGTACTTC. The chain couples TRBV13 to TRBJ2-7, with D possibly being TRBD1 (6 bases). V lost 0 bases, J lost 1 base, and 19 bases lay in between. The CDR3 is 18 amino acids. CDR1 PRHDT and CDR2 FYEKMQ come from the germline V gene (reference sequence).

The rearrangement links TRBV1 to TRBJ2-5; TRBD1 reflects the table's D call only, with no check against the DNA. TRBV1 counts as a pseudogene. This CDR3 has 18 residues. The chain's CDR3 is CTSSQIPTQGAYQETQYF. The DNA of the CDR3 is TGCACCAGCAGCCAAATCCCGACACAGGGGGCTTACCAAGAGACCCAGTACTTC.

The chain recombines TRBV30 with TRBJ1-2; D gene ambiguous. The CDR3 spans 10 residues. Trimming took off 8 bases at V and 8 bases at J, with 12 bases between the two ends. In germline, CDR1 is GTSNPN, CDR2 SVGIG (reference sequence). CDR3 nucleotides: TGTGCCGGCGAAGCGGCAGGCTACACCTTC. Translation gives CAGEAAGYTF.

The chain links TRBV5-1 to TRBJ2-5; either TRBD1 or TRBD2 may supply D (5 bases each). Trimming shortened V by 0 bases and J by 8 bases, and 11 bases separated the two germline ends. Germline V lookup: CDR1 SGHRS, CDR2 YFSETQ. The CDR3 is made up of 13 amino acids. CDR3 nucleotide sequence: TGCGCCAGCAGCTTGGGGGACGGCTTAACCCAGTACTTC. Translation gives CASSLGDGLTQYF. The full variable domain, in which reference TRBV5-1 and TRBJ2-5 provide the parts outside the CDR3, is KAGVTQTPRYLIKTRGQQVTLSCSPISGHRSVSWYQQTPGQGLQFLFEYFSETQRNKGNFPGRFSGRQFSNSRSEMNVSTLELGDSALYLCASSLGDGLTQYFGPGTRLLVL.

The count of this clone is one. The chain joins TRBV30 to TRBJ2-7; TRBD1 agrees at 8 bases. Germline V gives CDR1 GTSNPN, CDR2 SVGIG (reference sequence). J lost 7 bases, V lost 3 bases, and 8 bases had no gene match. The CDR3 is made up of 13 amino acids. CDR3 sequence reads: CAWRRTGIGEQYF. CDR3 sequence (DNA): TGTGCCTGGAGGAGGACAGGGATAGGAGAGCAGTACTTC.

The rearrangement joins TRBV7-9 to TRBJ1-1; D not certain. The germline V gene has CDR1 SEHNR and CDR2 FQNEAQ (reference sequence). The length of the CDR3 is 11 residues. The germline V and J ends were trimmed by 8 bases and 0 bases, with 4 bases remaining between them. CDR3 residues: CASRLNTEAFF. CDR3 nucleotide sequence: TGTGCCAGCCGTCTGAACACTGAAGCTTTCTTT.

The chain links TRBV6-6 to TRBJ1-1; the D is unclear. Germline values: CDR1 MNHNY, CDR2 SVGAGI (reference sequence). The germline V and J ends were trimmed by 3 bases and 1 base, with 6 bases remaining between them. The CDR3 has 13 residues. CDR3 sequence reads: CASSYTENTEAFF. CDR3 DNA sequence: TGTGCCAGCAGTTATACAGAGAACACTGAAGCTTTCTTT.

CDR3 residues: CASSLESGPQGESYTF. The CDR3 nucleotides read TGTGCCAGCAGCCTAGAATCCGGGCCGCAGGGGGAGAGCTACACCTTC. V and J are TRBV5-4 and TRBJ1-2, with TRBD1 matching 7 bases. This CDR3 comprises 16 residues. J lost 9 bases, V lost 4 bases, and 18 bases had no gene match. Germline V gives CDR1 SGHNT, CDR2 YYREEE (reference sequence).

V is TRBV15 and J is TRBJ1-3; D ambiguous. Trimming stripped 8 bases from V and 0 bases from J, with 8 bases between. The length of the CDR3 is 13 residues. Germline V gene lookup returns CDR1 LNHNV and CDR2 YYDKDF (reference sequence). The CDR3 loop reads CATRVSSGNTIYF. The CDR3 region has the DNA TGTGCCACCCGGGTGTCCTCTGGAAACACCATATATTTT.

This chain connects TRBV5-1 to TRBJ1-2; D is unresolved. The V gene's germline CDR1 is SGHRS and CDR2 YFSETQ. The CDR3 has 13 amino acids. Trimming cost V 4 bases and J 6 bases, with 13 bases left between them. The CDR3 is CASSLGSGDGYTF. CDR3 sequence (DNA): TGCGCCAGCAGCCTGGGGTCTGGGGATGGCTACACCTTC. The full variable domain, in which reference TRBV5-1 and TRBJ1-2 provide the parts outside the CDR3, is KAGVTQTPRYLIKTRGQQVTLSCSPISGHRSVSWYQQTPGQGLQFLFEYFSETQRNKGNFPGRFSGRQFSNSRSEMNVSTLELGDSALYLCASSLGSGDGYTFGSGTRLTVV.

The CDR3 region is CASSLTGSGREQYF. In DNA, the CDR3 is TGTGCCAGCAGCTTAACGGGCAGCGGGCGCGAGCAGTACTTC. The J gene is TRBJ2-7, the V gene TRBV5-6; tentatively, D is TRBD2 (6 bases). There are 14 residues in the CDR3. Trimming shortened V by 2 bases and J by 6 bases, and 15 bases separated the two germline ends. Germline CDR1 reads SGHDT; CDR2 reads YYEEEE.

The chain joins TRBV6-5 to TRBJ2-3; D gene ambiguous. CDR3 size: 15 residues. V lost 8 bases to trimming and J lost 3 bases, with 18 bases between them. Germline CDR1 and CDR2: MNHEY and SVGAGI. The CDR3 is CASRTWSSRTDTQYF. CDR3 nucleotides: TGTGCCAGCCGAACCTGGAGTAGCAGGACAGATACGCAGTATTTT.

In nucleotides, the CDR3 is TGTGCCAGAAGCTTGGTAGGGGAAGGAGGCTACACCTTC. Protein product: CARSLVGEGGYTF. The rearrangement joins TRBV5-3 to TRBJ1-2, with D possibly TRBD1 on 5 matching bases. TRBV5-3 is an open reading frame whose function is uncertain. V lost 0 bases and J lost 8, with 11 bases in between. The CDR3 is 13 amino acids.

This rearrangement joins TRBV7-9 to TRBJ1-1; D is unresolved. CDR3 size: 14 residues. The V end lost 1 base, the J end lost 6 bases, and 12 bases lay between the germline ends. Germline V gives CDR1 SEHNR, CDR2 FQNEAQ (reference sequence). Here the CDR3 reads CASSLGSRGPEAFF. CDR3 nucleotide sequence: TGTGCCAGCAGCTTAGGGTCCCGAGGGCCTGAAGCTTTCTTT.

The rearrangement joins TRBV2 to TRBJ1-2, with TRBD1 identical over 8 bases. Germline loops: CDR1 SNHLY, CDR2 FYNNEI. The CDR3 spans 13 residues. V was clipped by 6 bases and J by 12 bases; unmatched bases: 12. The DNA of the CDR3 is TGTGCCAGCAGGAAGGACAGGGACGCCGGCCACACCTTC. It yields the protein CASRKDRDAGHTF.

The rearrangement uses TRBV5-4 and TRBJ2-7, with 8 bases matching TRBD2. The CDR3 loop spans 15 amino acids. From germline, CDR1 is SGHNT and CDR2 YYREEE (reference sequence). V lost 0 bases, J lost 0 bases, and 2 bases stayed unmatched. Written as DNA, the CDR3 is TGTGCCAGCAGCTTGGGCGGGGGGAGCTCCTACGAGCAGTACTTC. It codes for CASSLGGGSSYEQYF.

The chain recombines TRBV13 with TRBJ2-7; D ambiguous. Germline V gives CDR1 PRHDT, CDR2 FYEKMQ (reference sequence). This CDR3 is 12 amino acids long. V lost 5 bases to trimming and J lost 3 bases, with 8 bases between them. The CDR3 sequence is CASSRTLYEQYF. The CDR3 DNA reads TGTGCCAGCAGCCGAACGCTCTACGAGCAGTACTTC. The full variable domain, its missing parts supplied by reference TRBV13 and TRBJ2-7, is AAGVIQSPRHLIKEKRETATLKCYPIPRHDTVYWYQQGPGQDPQFLISFYEKMQSDKGSIPDRFSAQQFSDYHSELNMSSLELGDSALYFCASSRTLYEQYFGPGTRLTVT.

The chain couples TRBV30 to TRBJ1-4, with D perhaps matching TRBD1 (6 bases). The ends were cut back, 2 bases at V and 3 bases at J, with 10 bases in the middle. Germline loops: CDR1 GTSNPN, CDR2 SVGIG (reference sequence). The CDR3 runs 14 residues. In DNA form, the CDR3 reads TGTGCCTGGAGTCAGCGACAGGCTAATGAAAAACTGTTTTTT. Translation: CAWSQRQANEKLFF.

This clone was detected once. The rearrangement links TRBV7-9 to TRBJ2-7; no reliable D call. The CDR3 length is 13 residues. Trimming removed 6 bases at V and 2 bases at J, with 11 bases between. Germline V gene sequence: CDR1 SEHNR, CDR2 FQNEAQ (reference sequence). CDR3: CASSPDRTYEQYF. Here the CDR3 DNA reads TGTGCCAGCAGTCCCGACCGAACCTACGAGCAGTACTTC.